The 27 T cell receptor beta chains in this list originate from one sample, sequenced in a study of monozygotic twins with cystic fibrosis. Here immunoSEQ multiplex PCR was the method, and the copy in TCRdb shows in-frame clones only, minus some. The table shows about 24,000 clones, with around 93% occurring only once. Sequencing was carried out using blood. These TCRs come from a girl aged 2-10 years with cystic fibrosis.

The chain is built from TRBV7-6 and TRBJ1-3; a possible D gene is TRBD1 (5 bases). CDR1 is SGHVS and CDR2 is FNYEAQ in the germline V gene. This CDR3 spans 17 amino acids. Trimming left V 5 bases short and J 0 bases short, with 17 bases between. The CDR3 DNA is TGTGCCAGCAGCCCGATAATAAGACAGTTCTCTGGAAACACCATATATTTT. Its translation is CASSPIIRQFSGNTIYF.

This rearrangement joins TRBV5-1 to TRBJ2-7, with TRBD2 matching over 11 bases. Looked up from germline, CDR1 is SGHRS and CDR2 is YFSETQ. Trimming removed 4 bases from V and 3 bases from J; junction bases left unmatched: 9. The CDR3 extends over 16 amino acids. The chain's CDR3 is CASSGATSGDYYEQYF. CDR3 sequence (DNA): TGCGCCAGCAGCGGTGCGACTAGCGGGGACTACTACGAGCAGTACTTC.

The V call is TRBV29-1, the J call TRBJ1-1; the D is unclear. Trimming shortened V by 6 bases and J by 0 bases, and 20 bases separated the two germline ends. Germline assignment: CDR1 SQVTM and CDR2 ANQGSEA. CDR3 length equals 16 residues. CDR3 nucleotide sequence: TGCAGCGTAGGCGGACGGAAGACTCGTATGAACACTGAAGCTTTCTTT. Amino acid sequence: CSVGGRKTRMNTEAFF. The whole variable domain, remainder taken from reference TRBV29-1 and TRBJ1-1, is SAVISQKPSRDICQRGTSLTIQCQVDSQVTMMFWYRQQPGQSLTLIATANQGSEATYESGFVIDKFPISRPNLTFSTLTVSNMSPEDSSIYLCSVGGRKTRMNTEAFFGQGTRLTVV.

The rearrangement joins TRBV6-5 to TRBJ1-4; 7 positions match TRBD1. From germline, CDR1 is MNHEY and CDR2 SVGAGI. This CDR3 comprises 16 residues. V was clipped by 4 bases and J by 3 bases; unmatched bases: 8. CDR3 protein: CASSSPRQGPNEKLFF. The CDR3 coding sequence is TGTGCCAGCAGTTCCCCCCGACAGGGACCTAATGAAAAACTGTTTTTT.

This clone was counted between two and nine times. V gene TRBV2 combines with J gene TRBJ1-2; possibly TRBD1 for D (6 bases). Between the trimmed V and J ends, which lost 4 bases and 4 bases, there was a span of 13 bases. The germline CDR1 and CDR2 sequences are SNHLY and FYNNEI. The CDR3 sequence is 14 residues long. The CDR3 sequence is CASSVTGPTYGYTF. The CDR3 DNA reads TGTGCCAGCAGTGTGACAGGACCTACCTATGGCTACACCTTC.

The CDR3 bases are TGCGCCAGCAGCCAAGATTCCGGGGCCGCGAGGGGTGAGCAGTTCTTC. It codes for CASSQDSGAARGEQFF. The rearrangement joins TRBV4-1 to TRBJ2-1; D tentatively fits TRBD1 or TRBD2 (5 bases each). V shed 0 bases and J shed 9 bases, with 18 bases lying between them. This CDR3 comprises 16 residues. CDR1 is MGHRA and CDR2 is YSYEKL in the germline V gene.

The rearrangement links TRBV5-1 to TRBJ2-3; no clear D gene. This CDR3 spans 15 amino acids. Germline V gene sequence: CDR1 SGHRS, CDR2 YFSETQ. V lost 0 bases and J lost 5, with 13 bases in between. The CDR3 region is CASSLGALKEDTQYF. DNA of the CDR3: TGCGCCAGCAGCTTGGGGGCTTTAAAGGAAGATACGCAGTATTTT.

The rearrangement uses TRBV2 and TRBJ2-1, with D unclear. Trimming removed 5 bases at V and 10 bases at J, with 9 bases between. Germline CDR1 and CDR2: SNHLY and FYNNEI. This CDR3 is 11 amino acids long. CDR3 region: CASSPDGEQFF. Written as DNA, the CDR3 is TGTGCCAGCAGTCCGGACGGAGAGCAGTTCTTC.

CDR3 sequence: CASSSNRFPGYTF. The CDR3 coding sequence is TGTGCCAGCAGTTCAAACAGGTTTCCGGGCTACACCTTC. This chain connects TRBV5-6 to TRBJ1-2, with D perhaps TRBD1 (5 bases). V was trimmed by 5 bases and J by 8 bases, leaving 16 bases between them. Germline CDR1 is SGHDT and CDR2 is YYEEEE. The CDR3 has 13 amino acids.

This sequence joins TRBV10-1 and TRBJ2-3; 8 bases are a match to TRBD2. CDR1 and CDR2 (germline): WNHNN, SYGVQD (reference sequence). The CDR3 totals 15 residues. J was trimmed by 4 bases and V by 4 bases; bases with no gene match: 7. CDR3 nucleotides: TGCGCCAGCAGTGCCAAGACTAGCGCGGCAGATACGCAGTATTTT. Translating gives CASSAKTSAADTQYF.

V and J are TRBV4-3 and TRBJ2-7; no clear D gene. Germline-derived CDR1 and CDR2 are LGHNA and YSLEER. The CDR3 extends over 14 amino acids. Trimming stripped 0 bases from V and 6 bases from J, with 12 bases between. The CDR3 DNA follows: TGCGCCAGCAGCCAAGATGTGAGAACAGCCGAGCAGTACTTC. Amino acid sequence: CASSQDVRTAEQYF.

The rearrangement links TRBV4-3 to TRBJ1-2, with 9 bases lining up with TRBD1. The V and J ends lost 4 bases and 2 bases, in that order; junction bases with no gene match: 8. There are 16 residues in the CDR3. Germline loops: CDR1 LGHNA, CDR2 YSLEER. This CDR3 is CASSRLGTGLNYGYTF. The DNA for the CDR3 is TGCGCCAGCAGCCGACTCGGGACAGGGCTAAACTATGGCTACACCTTC.

V is TRBV5-5 and J is TRBJ2-7, with D hard to call. The CDR3 contains 14 residues. The V end was cut by 2 bases, the J end by 0 bases, with 9 bases between. Germline values: CDR1 SGHKS, CDR2 YYEKEE (reference sequence). CDR3 DNA sequence: TGTGCCAGCAGCTTTGTAGCCAGCTCCTACGAGCAGTACTTC. Translated: CASSFVASSYEQYF.

V is TRBV9 and J is TRBJ2-5; D may be TRBD2 (6 bases). Trimming left V 4 bases short and J 1 base short, with 14 bases between. This CDR3 comprises 15 residues. Germline assignment: CDR1 SGDLS and CDR2 YYNGEE. CDR3 sequence reads: CASSYTAGFQETQYF. The CDR3 region has the DNA TGTGCCAGCAGCTACACCGCGGGGTTCCAAGAGACCCAGTACTTC.

This chain uses TRBV19 with TRBJ2-7; D might be TRBD1 or TRBD2, each matching 6 bases. This CDR3 spans 13 amino acids. Per the germline V gene, CDR1 is LNHDA and CDR2 is SQIVND (reference sequence). V shed 8 bases and J shed 6 bases, with 17 bases lying between them. CDR3 in amino acids: CASSQSRGREQYF. CDR3 in DNA: TGTGCCAGTTCCCAATCCCGGGGGCGCGAGCAGTACTTC. Full variable domain (outside the CDR3, taken from reference TRBV19 and TRBJ2-7): DGGITQSPKYLFRKEGQNVTLSCEQNLNHDAMYWYRQDPGQGLRLIYYSQIVNDFQKGDIAEGYSVSREKKESFPLTVTSAQKNPTAFYLCASSQSRGREQYFGPGTRLTVT.

In this sample, this clone turned up once. The rearrangement links TRBV5-1 to TRBJ1-2; 7 nucleotides match TRBD1. CDR3 length equals 15 residues. V lost 6 bases and J lost 3; bases outside the gene matches: 11. The germline V gene has CDR1 SGHRS and CDR2 YFSETQ. The CDR3 sequence is CASKLGDRADYGYTF. In DNA, the CDR3 is TGCGCCAGCAAGTTGGGAGACAGGGCGGACTATGGCTACACCTTC.

The chain couples TRBV6-1 to TRBJ2-7; 14 bases map to TRBD2. With V trimmed by 6 bases and J by 7 bases, 8 bases remained unmatched. The CDR3 is made up of 15 amino acids. CDR1 is MNHNS and CDR2 is SASEGT in the germline V gene. The CDR3 reads CASRGTSGGAGEQYF. As DNA, the CDR3 is TGTGCCAGCAGGGGGACTAGCGGGGGAGCCGGGGAGCAGTACTTC.

The chain combines TRBV30 with TRBJ2-3, with 16 bases aligning to TRBD2. V lost 3 bases and J lost 2; bases outside the gene matches: 14. Germline values: CDR1 GTSNPN, CDR2 SVGIG (reference sequence). The CDR3 sequence is 20 residues long. The CDR3 nucleotides are TGTGCCTGGAGCTCCGACCCGGGACTAGCGGGGGGGTCCCCCACAGATACGCAGTATTTT. Translation gives CAWSSDPGLAGGSPTDTQYF.

The chain combines TRBV18 with TRBJ2-3, with D hard to call. Germline assignment: CDR1 KGHSH and CDR2 LQKENI. CDR3 length equals 12 residues. Between the trimmed V and J ends, which lost 5 bases and 3 bases, there was a span of 6 bases. This CDR3 is CASSSLTDTQYF. In nucleotides, the CDR3 is TGTGCCAGCTCAAGCCTAACAGATACGCAGTATTTT.

This clone turned up a few times. The gene calls are TRBV10-2 and TRBJ2-1; D may correspond to TRBD1 or TRBD2 (6 bases each). V shed 10 bases and J shed 2 bases, with 12 bases lying between them. Looked up from germline, CDR1 is WSHSY and CDR2 is SAAADI. This CDR3 comprises 13 residues. CDR3 in DNA: TGCGCCACGGGGGCGGACGCCTACAATGAGCAGTTCTTC. Amino acids: CATGADAYNEQFF.

The CDR3 DNA sequence: TGTGCCAGCAGTCGCGGAGCTACGAACACCGGGGAGCTGTTTTTT. The encoded protein is CASSRGATNTGELFF. The rearrangement links TRBV6-1 to TRBJ2-2; no definite D call. Germline CDR1 reads MNHNS; CDR2 reads SASEGT. The CDR3 runs to 15 residues. Trimming stripped 5 bases from V and 0 bases from J, with 10 bases between.

V gene TRBV14 combines with J gene TRBJ1-2; D perhaps matches TRBD1 (5 bases). Germline assignment: CDR1 SGHDN and CDR2 FVKESK. This CDR3 contains 13 residues. With 3 bases removed from V and 6 bases from J, the gap between germline ends came to 11 bases. This chain's CDR3 is CASSQAIRDGYTF. CDR3 DNA: TGTGCCAGCAGCCAGGCAATCAGGGATGGCTACACCTTC.

The gene calls are TRBV5-4 and TRBJ2-5; D is perhaps TRBD2 (5 bases). The CDR3 totals 14 residues. V dropped 4 bases and J dropped 1 base, with 11 bases sitting between them. CDR1 and CDR2 (germline): SGHNT, YYREEE (reference sequence). CDR3 in amino acids: CASSPPGFQETQYF. CDR3 DNA sequence: TGTGCCAGCAGCCCTCCGGGGTTCCAAGAGACCCAGTACTTC.

This clone is a singleton in its sample. The CDR3 region is CASSPAPVPYNEQFF. The CDR3 DNA reads as TGTGCCAGCAGCCCCGCTCCCGTCCCCTACAATGAGCAGTTCTTC. The genes are TRBV7-8 and TRBJ2-1; D remains unclear. Germline CDR1 SGHVS, CDR2 FQNEAQ. Trimming took 5 bases from V and 2 from J, leaving 13 bases between them. CDR3 length: 15 residues.

The rearrangement joins TRBV7-8 to TRBJ2-1, with 12 bases aligning to TRBD2. Trimming cost V 2 bases and J 0 bases; bases outside gene matches: 5. The CDR3 is 18 amino acids. Germline V gives CDR1 SGHVS, CDR2 FQNEAQ. In nucleotides, the CDR3 is TGTGCCAGCAGCTTAAGTCTAGCGGGGGGGCACTCCTACAATGAGCAGTTCTTC. This codes for CASSLSLAGGHSYNEQFF.

The genes are TRBV6-5 and TRBJ1-5, with unresolved D. Germline assignment: CDR1 MNHEY and CDR2 SVGAGI. The V end lost 4 bases, the J end lost 4 bases, and 11 bases lay between the germline ends. The CDR3 contains 14 residues. The CDR3 loop reads CASSLRPGNQPQHF. The CDR3 region has the DNA TGTGCCAGCAGTTTAAGGCCAGGAAATCAGCCCCAGCATTTT.

This CDR3 reads CASSIWGQTYGYTF. The CDR3 DNA reads TGTGCCAGTAGTATATGGGGACAGACCTATGGCTACACCTTC. The chain joins TRBV19 to TRBJ1-2; TRBD1 aligns across 7 bases. V dropped 2 bases and J dropped 4; count of bases not matched to a gene: 4. CDR1 is LNHDA, CDR2 SQIVND, per germline (reference sequence). The CDR3 runs 14 residues.